This TCR beta chain was found in a study of T cells after yellow fever vaccination. One entry per CDR3 protein, called by TCRdb with MiXCR from the 5' RACE reads. This sample has hundreds of thousands of distinct CDR3 sequences, with 8.5% to 9% found just once. The CDR3 runs 13 residues. The ends were cut back, 6 bases at V and 2 bases at J, with 10 bases in the middle. Germline values: CDR1 DFQATT, CDR2 SNEGSKA (reference sequence). This clonotype was seen a handful of times. Its antigen remains unknown. Points from the study as a whole: Post-booster samples contained most primary-vaccination clones (nearly 98% CD4, around 89% CD8).

The rearrangement uses TRBV20-1 and TRBJ2-2; D unresolved. This specimen was PBMCs, taken on the day of the first yellow fever vaccination. This TCR was sampled from a man aged 18 to 35 who received the YFV17D yellow fever vaccine. CDR3 residues: CSARVSNTGELFF. The CDR3 nucleotides are TGCAGTGCCCGAGTATCAAACACCGGGGAGCTGTTTTTT.